A single sample gave rise to the 9 T cell receptor beta chains below, sequenced in a study of regulatory T cells in long-lasting Graves disease (dated by TCRdb to the early 2020s). The time point tag for this specimen amounts to: newly diagnosed GD, antithyroid drugs for less than 3 months. For both TCR sequencing and RNA sequencing, RNA was extracted from PBMCs in TRIzol. Libraries were built with multiplex PCR. Data came from an Illumina HiSeq 4000. To build TCR beta libraries, CDR3 regions were amplified by Arm-PCR using iRepertoire HTBI primers. Through fastp at Q25 and MiXCR, TCRdb rebuilt clones from the public reads, retaining in-frame beta chains. Each record represents a unique CDR3 protein, reported with the most common genes and DNA among its rows. The sample includes 500,000 to 700,000 distinct CDR3 sequences, with roughly 15% observed a single time. Under 20% of the sample belongs to the ten largest clones.

The sample was also linked to a second study, of T cells in Graves' hyperthyroidism and ophthalmopathy.

The source material was peripheral blood mononuclear cells (PBMCs), sampled at new diagnosis, from a patient treated with antithyroid drugs. These receptors originate from a woman younger than 45 with Graves disease. Donor details come from another sample of the same person, matched by shared clones.

A few counts support this clonotype. This chain links TRBV7-2 with TRBJ1-2; D gene unclear. CDR1 SGHTA and CDR2 FQGNSA come from the germline V gene. V lost 6 bases, J lost 4 bases, and 15 bases lay in between. This CDR3 has 14 residues. Here the CDR3 reads CASSWADSGYGYTF. Written as DNA, the CDR3 is TGTGCCAGCAGTTGGGCCGATTCGGGCTATGGCTACACCTTC.

This clonotype has more than one count but fewer than ten. The genes are TRBV30 and TRBJ2-7, with TRBD2 as a possible D gene (5 bases). Germline values: CDR1 GTSNPN, CDR2 SVGIG (reference sequence). This CDR3 is built from 12 residues. With 7 bases removed from V and 4 bases from J, the gap between germline ends came to 14 bases. The CDR3 spells CAYNARTYEQYF. CDR3 coding DNA: TGTGCCTACAACGCCCGGACTTACGAGCAGTACTTC. The full variable domain, rest sourced from reference TRBV30 and TRBJ2-7, is SQTIHQWPATLVQPVGSPLSLECTVEGTSNPNLYWYRQAAGRGLQLLFYSVGIGQISSEVPQNLSASRPQDRQFILSSKKLLLSDSGFYLCAYNARTYEQYFGPGTRLTVT.

Only a few counts were recorded for this clonotype. The chain carries TRBV7-3 and TRBJ1-5, with D perhaps matching TRBD1 (5 bases). Looked up from germline, CDR1 is SGHTA and CDR2 is FQGTGA. The germline V and J ends were trimmed by 0 bases and 6 bases, with 18 bases remaining between them. The CDR3 has 17 residues. This CDR3 is CASSLTWGQGIVQPQHF. In DNA form, the CDR3 reads TGTGCCAGCAGCTTAACCTGGGGTCAGGGAATTGTTCAGCCCCAGCATTTT.

This clonotype was recorded a few times. The chain couples TRBV3-1 to TRBJ2-7; D possibly corresponds to TRBD1 (5 bases). V was shortened by 1 base and J by 4 bases, with 14 bases between the two germline ends. CDR3 length: 15 residues. Germline values: CDR1 LGHDT, CDR2 YNNKEL (reference sequence). CDR3 nucleotide sequence: TGTGCCAGCAGCCAAGTTGCGACAGTATCGTACGAGCAGTACTTC. Amino acids: CASSQVATVSYEQYF.

This clonotype showed up just a few times. V gene TRBV6-1 combines with J gene TRBJ1-4; no clear D. Germline values: CDR1 MNHNS, CDR2 SASEGT. This CDR3 contains 16 residues. Deletions cut 7 bases from V and 7 bases from J, with 22 bases between. CDR3 DNA: TGTGCCAGCATCAATTCCGGGGTGCGGTGGGGTGAAAAACTGTTTTTT. It is translated as CASINSGVRWGEKLFF.

In this sample, this clonotype turned up a few times. The chain employs TRBV20-1 and TRBJ2-1, with D uncertain. The V end was cut by 0 bases, the J end by 8 bases, with 20 bases between. Germline V gene sequence: CDR1 DFQATT, CDR2 SNEGSKA (reference sequence). The CDR3 runs to 16 residues. CDR3 coding DNA: TGCAGTGCTAGAGAGGGTATTGGGCGGCTTAGCCATGAGCAGTTCTTC. Translated, it gives CSAREGIGRLSHEQFF.

The rearrangement uses TRBV7-3 and TRBJ2-1; 9 bases line up with TRBD1. Per the germline V gene, CDR1 is SGHTA and CDR2 is FQGTGA. After removal of 4 bases from V and 8 bases from J, the junction contained 9 bases not matched to a gene. The CDR3 sequence is 15 residues long. The CDR3 region is CASSSGTGLRDEQFF. The CDR3 DNA follows: TGTGCCAGCAGCTCCGGGACAGGGTTGAGGGATGAGCAGTTCTTC. Together with reference TRBV7-3 and TRBJ2-1, the CDR3 gives the full variable domain: GAGVSQTPSNKVTEKGKYVELRCDPISGHTALYWYRQSLGQGPEFLIYFQGTGAADDSGLPNDRFFAVRPEGSVSTLKIQRTERGDSAVYLCASSSGTGLRDEQFFGPGTRLTVL.

A few counts support this clonotype. The chain has TRBV20-1 and TRBJ2-1, with 9 bases identical to TRBD1. The CDR3 has 12 residues. The V segment lost 5 bases and the J segment 6 bases; nucleotides outside the gene matches: 2. CDR1 is DFQATT, CDR2 SNEGSKA, per germline (reference sequence). The CDR3 here is CSAPDRGNEQFF. The CDR3 DNA is TGCAGTGCTCCGGACAGGGGCAATGAGCAGTTCTTC.

There are many counts of this clonotype. The chain combines TRBV28 with TRBJ2-7; 7 bases line up with TRBD2. J was trimmed by 6 bases and V by 3 bases; bases with no gene match: 20. Per germline, CDR1 MDHEN and CDR2 SYDVKM. This CDR3 has 18 residues. CDR3 sequence reads: CASSFGWLTSGRAVEQYF. The DNA for the CDR3 is TGTGCCAGCAGTTTTGGTTGGCTGACTAGTGGGAGGGCGGTCGAGCAGTACTTC.